This T cell receptor beta chain was recorded in a study of blood T cell repertoires in COVID-19. Germline V CDR1 and CDR2: SGHRS, YFSETQ. The V and J ends lost 4 bases and 7 bases respectively, with 11 bases between them. The CDR3 contains 12 residues. Sequencing used immunoSEQ multiplex PCR; TCRdb keeps in-frame clones, though not all of them. The top ten hold around 7.4% of the sample, which has some 200,000 clones, 70% to 90% seen once. This clonotype originated in a woman aged 40-49 years with acute COVID-19. Sequenced input: PBMCs or T cells enriched from blood (not recorded which). The J gene is TRBJ1-2, the V gene TRBV5-1, with D unclear. The CDR3 loop reads CASSPGLTGYTF. The CDR3 DNA reads as TGCGCCAGCAGCCCGGGTTTAACTGGCTACACCTTC. Complete variable domain (other parts from reference TRBV5-1 and TRBJ1-2): KAGVTQTPRYLIKTRGQQVTLSCSPISGHRSVSWYQQTPGQGLQFLFEYFSETQRNKGNFPGRFSGRQFSNSRSEMNVSTLELGDSALYLCASSPGLTGYTFGSGTRLTVV.